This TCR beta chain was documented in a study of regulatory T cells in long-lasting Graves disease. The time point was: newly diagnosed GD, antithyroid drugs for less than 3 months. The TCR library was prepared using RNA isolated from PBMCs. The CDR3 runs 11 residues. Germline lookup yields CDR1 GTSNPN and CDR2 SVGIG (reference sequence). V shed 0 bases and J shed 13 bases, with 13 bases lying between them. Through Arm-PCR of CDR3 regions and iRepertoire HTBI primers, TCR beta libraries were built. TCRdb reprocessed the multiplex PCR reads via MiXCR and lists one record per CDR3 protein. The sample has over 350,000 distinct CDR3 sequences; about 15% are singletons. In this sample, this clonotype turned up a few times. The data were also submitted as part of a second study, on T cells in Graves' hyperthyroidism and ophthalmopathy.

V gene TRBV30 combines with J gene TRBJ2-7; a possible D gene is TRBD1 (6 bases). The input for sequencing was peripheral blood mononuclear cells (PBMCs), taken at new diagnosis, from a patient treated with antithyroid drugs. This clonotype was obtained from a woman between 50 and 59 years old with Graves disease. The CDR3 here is CAWSVQGRLYF. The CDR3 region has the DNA TGTGCCTGGAGTGTACAGGGTCGCCTATACTTC.